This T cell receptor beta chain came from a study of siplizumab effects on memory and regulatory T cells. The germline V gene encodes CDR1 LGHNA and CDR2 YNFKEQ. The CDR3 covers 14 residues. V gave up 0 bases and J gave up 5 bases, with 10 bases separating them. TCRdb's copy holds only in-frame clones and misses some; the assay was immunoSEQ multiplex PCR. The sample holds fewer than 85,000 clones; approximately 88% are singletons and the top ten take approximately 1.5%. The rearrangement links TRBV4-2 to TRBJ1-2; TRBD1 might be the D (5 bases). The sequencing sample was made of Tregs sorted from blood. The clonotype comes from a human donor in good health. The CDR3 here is CASSQDEGPYGYTF. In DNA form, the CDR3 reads TGTGCCAGCAGCCAAGATGAGGGACCATATGGCTACACCTTC.